These 3 T cell receptor beta chains came from one sample sequenced in a study of OX40 agonist ivuxolimab in advanced cancers. Clones were read by immunoSEQ multiplex PCR, and TCRdb kept only the in-frame ones, dropping some. The data contain about 80,000 clones, 65% to 90% of them seen just once; the ten biggest clones take up over 1.5%. Sequencing used CD4+ or CD8+ T cells sorted from blood, obtained in a trial of the OX40 agonist ivuxolimab. The origin of the receptors is an adult with an advanced solid tumor such as melanoma, head and neck, liver or kidney cancer.

The chain recombines TRBV7-2 with TRBJ2-5; 11 bases align to TRBD2. This CDR3 contains 14 residues. Germline V gene lookup returns CDR1 SGHTA and CDR2 FQGNSA. V shed 7 bases, J shed 5 bases, and the junction held 6 bases outside the gene matches. The CDR3: CASNLAGGWETQYF. For the CDR3, the DNA is TGTGCCAGCAACCTAGCGGGGGGTTGGGAGACCCAGTACTTC.

The V and J genes are TRBV9 and TRBJ2-1; D may be TRBD2 (5 bases). Trimming removed 0 bases at V and 6 bases at J, with 7 bases between. The CDR3 loop spans 13 amino acids. Per the germline V gene, CDR1 is SGDLS and CDR2 is YYNGEE. The CDR3 coding sequence is TGTGCCAGCAGCGTAGGAGGGCTCAATGAGCAGTTCTTC. The encoded protein is CASSVGGLNEQFF.

The table lists this clone with a count of one. This rearrangement joins TRBV7-3 to TRBJ2-2, with 7 bases fitting TRBD2. The CDR3 extends over 20 amino acids. Germline CDR1 is SGHTA and CDR2 is FQGTGA. The J segment lost 6 bases and the V segment lost 2 bases, leaving 21 bases of the junction unmatched. CDR3 sequence: CASSLFPPRRREYSPGELFF. CDR3 DNA sequence: TGTGCCAGCAGCTTATTTCCCCCAAGAAGGCGGGAGTATTCACCCGGGGAGCTGTTTTTT.